Below are 11 T cell receptor beta chains sequenced from a single sample in a study of cytomegalovirus exposure and HLA in healthy donors (dated by TCRdb to the late 2010s). The receptor library was made with the immunoSEQ multiplex PCR assay. A mixture of 60 forward primers for TCR Vbeta segments and 13 reverse primers for TCR Jbeta segments was used in the multiplex PCR. In TCRdb, the immuneACCESS table is reduced to in-frame sequences with V and J assigned. These tables do not hold every clone; where another copy was compared, an unresolved V gene accounts for under half, and the others remain unexplained. The sample table lists roughly 200,000 clones, approximately 84% of them with a count of one. The ten largest clones take up approximately 2.9% of the sample. Source material: PBMCs. The receptors stem from a female donor in good health and CMV-seronegative.

The chain employs TRBV6-1 and TRBJ2-3, with TRBD1 identical over 10 bases. Germline lookup yields CDR1 MNHNS and CDR2 SASEGT. Germline trimming cut 1 base from V and 9 bases from J; bases unmatched to any gene: 7. The CDR3 has 15 residues. The CDR3 coding sequence is TGTGCCAGCAGTGAAGGACAGGGGGCATCAGGGACGCAGTATTTT. It is translated as CASSEGQGASGTQYF.

The chain has TRBV5-6 and TRBJ2-3; 12 bases are shared with TRBD2. The CDR3 extends over 15 amino acids. Looked up from germline, CDR1 is SGHDT and CDR2 is YYEEEE. Trimming took 4 bases from V and 1 from J; bases not matched to a gene: 1. CDR3: CASSRLAGGTDTQYF. The CDR3 region has the DNA TGTGCCAGCAGCCGACTAGCGGGAGGCACAGATACGCAGTATTTT.

The J gene is TRBJ2-1, the V gene TRBV9; D may be TRBD1 (5 bases). The CDR3 is 14 amino acids. Deletions cut 0 bases from V and 9 bases from J, with 13 bases between. Germline loops: CDR1 SGDLS, CDR2 YYNGEE. Written as DNA, the CDR3 is TGTGCCAGCAGCGTAGTGGTAACAGGCCCTGAGCAGTTCTTC. It translates to CASSVVVTGPEQFF.

The genes are TRBV5-1 and TRBJ1-3, with a weak D call TRBD1 (5 bases). CDR3 length: 15 residues. Germline V gene sequence: CDR1 SGHRS, CDR2 YFSETQ. With 5 bases removed from V and 2 bases from J, the gap between germline ends came to 14 bases. CDR3 coding DNA: TGCGCCAGCAGGCAGGAGGGGATGACTGGAAACACCATATATTTT. Its protein is CASRQEGMTGNTIYF.

The chain joins TRBV20-1 to TRBJ2-1, with D perhaps TRBD2 (6 bases). V was shortened by 6 bases and J by 12 bases, with 12 bases between the two germline ends. This CDR3 is built from 10 residues. The V gene's germline CDR1 is DFQATT and CDR2 SNEGSKA (reference sequence). DNA of the CDR3: TGCAGTGCCCTAATGGGAGGGCAGTTCTTC. This encodes CSALMGGQFF.

This clone was picked up a small number of times. The chain is built from TRBV7-8 and TRBJ1-5; tentatively, D is TRBD1 (5 bases). V lost 5 bases and J lost 0, with 17 bases in between. From germline, CDR1 is SGHVS and CDR2 FQNEAQ. The CDR3 covers 17 residues. The CDR3 nucleotides read TGTGCCAGCAGCCCCCTTGCGGACACCACTAGCAATCAGCCCCAGCATTTT. It yields the protein CASSPLADTTSNQPQHF.

This clone was seen a few times. The V gene is TRBV21-1, the J gene TRBJ2-7; the table gives TRBD1 as D, unverified against the DNA. TRBV21-1 is a documented pseudogene. This CDR3 region has 13 residues. The CDR3 sequence: CASSPGQGGKQYF. The CDR3 nucleotides read TGTGCCAGCAGCCCTGGACAGGGGGGTAAACAGTACTTC.

The chain has TRBV5-1 and TRBJ1-2; no definite D call. V gave up 1 base and J gave up 3 bases, with 7 bases separating them. Germline V lookup: CDR1 SGHRS, CDR2 YFSETQ. The CDR3 has 13 amino acids. The CDR3 loop reads CASSLSQYYGYTF. CDR3 bases: TGCGCCAGCAGCTTGAGTCAGTACTATGGCTACACCTTC. Combining the CDR3 with reference TRBV5-1 and TRBJ1-2 gives the whole variable domain KAGVTQTPRYLIKTRGQQVTLSCSPISGHRSVSWYQQTPGQGLQFLFEYFSETQRNKGNFPGRFSGRQFSNSRSEMNVSTLELGDSALYLCASSLSQYYGYTFGSGTRLTVV.

This rearrangement joins TRBV4-2 to TRBJ2-7; the D gene is possibly TRBD1 (7 bases). Looked up from germline, CDR1 is LGHNA and CDR2 is YNFKEQ. This CDR3 comprises 15 residues. The V and J ends lost 1 base and 2 bases respectively, with 12 bases between them. The CDR3 DNA is TGTGCCAGCAGCCAAGCTCAGGGGGAGGCCTACGAGCAGTACTTC. Amino acids: CASSQAQGEAYEQYF.

The rearrangement links TRBV5-1 to TRBJ1-1; D call uncertain. This CDR3 is built from 15 residues. Per germline, CDR1 SGHRS and CDR2 YFSETQ. V lost 3 bases and J lost 2, with 14 bases in between. The CDR3 sequence is CASSSTGYLNTEAFF. The CDR3 nucleotides are TGCGCCAGCAGCTCGACCGGGTACCTTAACACTGAAGCTTTCTTT.

This clone was detected only a few times. V and J are TRBV2 and TRBJ2-2, with a possible D match to TRBD2 (5 bases). Trimming took off 3 bases at V and 1 base at J, with 9 bases between the two ends. The CDR3 is 15 amino acids. The germline V gene encodes CDR1 SNHLY and CDR2 FYNNEI. In nucleotides, the CDR3 is TGTGCCAGCAGTGAGGACGGACTGAACACCGGGGAGCTGTTTTTT. It yields the protein CASSEDGLNTGELFF.